The present entry profiles one T cell receptor beta chain with its context. Its antigen remains unidentified. Base qualities are not at hand, and no much larger clone is one base apart. Using the deep immunoSEQ assay, multiplex PCR amplified TCR CDR3 regions from genomic DNA. Genomic DNA extracted from each cell subset was distributed evenly over all wells of several immunoSEQ 96-well plates, and each plate served as one replicate. For sorted subsets, about 200 ng genomic DNA, equal to tens of thousands of T cell genomes, was loaded into each replicate PCR. The purified libraries were quantified using a Qubit 3.0 fluorometer, sized with a Bioanalyzer 2100, and then quantified again using the KAPA Library Quantification kit. A separate single-read 150-cycle Illumina NextSeq 550 flow cell was used to sequence each immunoSEQ 96-well plate. The study's processing was this. Because only junctional sequences without quality scores were contained in the immunoSEQ output, filtering matching that applied to full-length reads could not be performed. Sequences were annotated with PyIR, a Python wrapper for IgBLAST v1.9, and V/J genes and CDR3 were assigned using IMGT germline references. Reads were filtered out if the reads had weak V/J assignments (E-value above 1e-6), no CDR3, stop codons, out-of-frame junctions, or ambiguous translated residues. V3J clonotypes were defined by identical inferred V gene, J gene, and CDR3 amino acid sequence. Percentage overlap between repertoires was computed as shared unique clonotypes divided by the size of the smaller repertoire. Repertoire richness was assessed with RTK rarefaction, the Chao1 estimator, and Recon v2.1 estimates of unobserved clonotypes. OLGA was used to compute generation probabilities for all TCRbeta clonotypes that the gDNA method yielded from a handful of donors. As stored in TCRdb, this immuneACCESS dataset retains in-frame rearrangements with V and J assigned. A fraction of the clones does not appear; measured against another copy, unresolved V genes explain less than half of the discrepancy, and the remainder lacks a known reason. V, J and clone size are taken as reported in that table, and D and trimming were inferred from the DNA itself. Within this sample are about 1.5 million clones, with around 98% of them counted one time only. The ten biggest clones cover less than 0.55% of the sample.

The record originates from a study of shared clonotypes between healthy human individuals (TCRdb year 2020). Describing the broader study: A few men and a couple of women, aged 18 to 49 years, made up the cohort. To increase sequencing depth and limit assay-specific biases, different laboratories used diverse techniques to prepare libraries and sequence TCR repertoires. To estimate repertoire size and how much clonotypes are shared between individuals, the study performed deep sequencing of blood TCR repertoires from a few healthy adults. For each donor, CD4 naive and CD4 memory were each given three plates, CD8 naive was given two plates, and CD8 memory was given one plate. Between about 0.94 and 8.9 billion PBMCs per donor were obtained by leukapheresis. Study-wide findings and limitations: Naive subsets generally had larger estimated clonotype richness than memory subsets. Across a few donors, roughly 5.4% of naive CD4, over 3% of naive CD8, around 2.5% of memory CD4, and about 0.44% of memory CD8 clonotypes were shared. Incomplete sequencing was indicated by rarefaction of sorted-subset datasets, despite the large sequencing depth. Because the study included only a small number of donors, the genetic and exposure-history diversity represented was limited. Pairwise subsampling led to the expectation that sequencing depth would affect the degree of clonotype sharing among donors. Sampling was restricted to blood, and TCR repertoires in tissues likely differ from the TCR repertoires found in blood. Higher generation probabilities were observed for clonotypes shared by all four sorted-subset donors than for non-shared clonotypes.

The CDR3 runs 19 residues from the cysteine to the phenylalanine. The kept DNA is CDR3 alone, 57 bases in frame from the first base. Via the germline V gene (reference sequence), CDR1 is LNHDA and CDR2 SQIVND. The germline V and J ends show losses of 5 bases and 1 base respectively, and no gene match explains 11 bases of the junction. Healthy HIV-negative adults with no recently reported acute infections or vaccinations were included as donors. All donors were Caucasian adults living in Nashville, Tennessee, USA. CD4+ T cells were enriched by magnetic negative selection; naive cells were then positively selected on CD45RA, and the negative fraction formed the memory subset. Blood was obtained by leukapheresis, after which PBMCs were separated by Ficoll-Histopaque density gradient centrifugation and cryopreserved in liquid nitrogen vapor phase. Analytical flow cytometry was used to check the purity and quantity of every magnetically sorted T cell population. Genomic DNA was isolated from every sorted fraction and measured by UV absorbance on a Nanodrop 2000c.

What was sequenced was naive CD4+ T cells sorted from blood. Read against the paper, the sample's cell subset or site label means: CD45RA+ positively selected. This receptor was taken from a man aged 25-45 years in good health. This receptor chain uses TRBV19 and TRBJ2-4, and 13 junctional nucleotides match TRBD2. This receptor carries the CDR3 CASSVTSGRVHGAKNIQYF. The DNA is TGTGCCAGTAGTGTAACTAGCGGGAGGGTACATGGGGCCAAAAACATTCAGTACTTC.